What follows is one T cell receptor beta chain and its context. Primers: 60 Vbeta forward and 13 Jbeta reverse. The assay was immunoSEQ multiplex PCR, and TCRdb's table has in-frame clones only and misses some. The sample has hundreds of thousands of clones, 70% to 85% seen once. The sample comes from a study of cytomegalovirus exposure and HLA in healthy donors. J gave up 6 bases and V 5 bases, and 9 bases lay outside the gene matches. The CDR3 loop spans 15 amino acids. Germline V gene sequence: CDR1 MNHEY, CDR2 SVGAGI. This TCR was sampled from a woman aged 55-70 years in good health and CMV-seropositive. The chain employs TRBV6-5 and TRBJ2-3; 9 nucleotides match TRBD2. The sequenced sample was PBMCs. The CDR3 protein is CASSPRAGGADTQYF. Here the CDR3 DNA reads TGTGCCAGCAGTCCCCGGGCGGGAGGGGCGGATACGCAGTATTTT.